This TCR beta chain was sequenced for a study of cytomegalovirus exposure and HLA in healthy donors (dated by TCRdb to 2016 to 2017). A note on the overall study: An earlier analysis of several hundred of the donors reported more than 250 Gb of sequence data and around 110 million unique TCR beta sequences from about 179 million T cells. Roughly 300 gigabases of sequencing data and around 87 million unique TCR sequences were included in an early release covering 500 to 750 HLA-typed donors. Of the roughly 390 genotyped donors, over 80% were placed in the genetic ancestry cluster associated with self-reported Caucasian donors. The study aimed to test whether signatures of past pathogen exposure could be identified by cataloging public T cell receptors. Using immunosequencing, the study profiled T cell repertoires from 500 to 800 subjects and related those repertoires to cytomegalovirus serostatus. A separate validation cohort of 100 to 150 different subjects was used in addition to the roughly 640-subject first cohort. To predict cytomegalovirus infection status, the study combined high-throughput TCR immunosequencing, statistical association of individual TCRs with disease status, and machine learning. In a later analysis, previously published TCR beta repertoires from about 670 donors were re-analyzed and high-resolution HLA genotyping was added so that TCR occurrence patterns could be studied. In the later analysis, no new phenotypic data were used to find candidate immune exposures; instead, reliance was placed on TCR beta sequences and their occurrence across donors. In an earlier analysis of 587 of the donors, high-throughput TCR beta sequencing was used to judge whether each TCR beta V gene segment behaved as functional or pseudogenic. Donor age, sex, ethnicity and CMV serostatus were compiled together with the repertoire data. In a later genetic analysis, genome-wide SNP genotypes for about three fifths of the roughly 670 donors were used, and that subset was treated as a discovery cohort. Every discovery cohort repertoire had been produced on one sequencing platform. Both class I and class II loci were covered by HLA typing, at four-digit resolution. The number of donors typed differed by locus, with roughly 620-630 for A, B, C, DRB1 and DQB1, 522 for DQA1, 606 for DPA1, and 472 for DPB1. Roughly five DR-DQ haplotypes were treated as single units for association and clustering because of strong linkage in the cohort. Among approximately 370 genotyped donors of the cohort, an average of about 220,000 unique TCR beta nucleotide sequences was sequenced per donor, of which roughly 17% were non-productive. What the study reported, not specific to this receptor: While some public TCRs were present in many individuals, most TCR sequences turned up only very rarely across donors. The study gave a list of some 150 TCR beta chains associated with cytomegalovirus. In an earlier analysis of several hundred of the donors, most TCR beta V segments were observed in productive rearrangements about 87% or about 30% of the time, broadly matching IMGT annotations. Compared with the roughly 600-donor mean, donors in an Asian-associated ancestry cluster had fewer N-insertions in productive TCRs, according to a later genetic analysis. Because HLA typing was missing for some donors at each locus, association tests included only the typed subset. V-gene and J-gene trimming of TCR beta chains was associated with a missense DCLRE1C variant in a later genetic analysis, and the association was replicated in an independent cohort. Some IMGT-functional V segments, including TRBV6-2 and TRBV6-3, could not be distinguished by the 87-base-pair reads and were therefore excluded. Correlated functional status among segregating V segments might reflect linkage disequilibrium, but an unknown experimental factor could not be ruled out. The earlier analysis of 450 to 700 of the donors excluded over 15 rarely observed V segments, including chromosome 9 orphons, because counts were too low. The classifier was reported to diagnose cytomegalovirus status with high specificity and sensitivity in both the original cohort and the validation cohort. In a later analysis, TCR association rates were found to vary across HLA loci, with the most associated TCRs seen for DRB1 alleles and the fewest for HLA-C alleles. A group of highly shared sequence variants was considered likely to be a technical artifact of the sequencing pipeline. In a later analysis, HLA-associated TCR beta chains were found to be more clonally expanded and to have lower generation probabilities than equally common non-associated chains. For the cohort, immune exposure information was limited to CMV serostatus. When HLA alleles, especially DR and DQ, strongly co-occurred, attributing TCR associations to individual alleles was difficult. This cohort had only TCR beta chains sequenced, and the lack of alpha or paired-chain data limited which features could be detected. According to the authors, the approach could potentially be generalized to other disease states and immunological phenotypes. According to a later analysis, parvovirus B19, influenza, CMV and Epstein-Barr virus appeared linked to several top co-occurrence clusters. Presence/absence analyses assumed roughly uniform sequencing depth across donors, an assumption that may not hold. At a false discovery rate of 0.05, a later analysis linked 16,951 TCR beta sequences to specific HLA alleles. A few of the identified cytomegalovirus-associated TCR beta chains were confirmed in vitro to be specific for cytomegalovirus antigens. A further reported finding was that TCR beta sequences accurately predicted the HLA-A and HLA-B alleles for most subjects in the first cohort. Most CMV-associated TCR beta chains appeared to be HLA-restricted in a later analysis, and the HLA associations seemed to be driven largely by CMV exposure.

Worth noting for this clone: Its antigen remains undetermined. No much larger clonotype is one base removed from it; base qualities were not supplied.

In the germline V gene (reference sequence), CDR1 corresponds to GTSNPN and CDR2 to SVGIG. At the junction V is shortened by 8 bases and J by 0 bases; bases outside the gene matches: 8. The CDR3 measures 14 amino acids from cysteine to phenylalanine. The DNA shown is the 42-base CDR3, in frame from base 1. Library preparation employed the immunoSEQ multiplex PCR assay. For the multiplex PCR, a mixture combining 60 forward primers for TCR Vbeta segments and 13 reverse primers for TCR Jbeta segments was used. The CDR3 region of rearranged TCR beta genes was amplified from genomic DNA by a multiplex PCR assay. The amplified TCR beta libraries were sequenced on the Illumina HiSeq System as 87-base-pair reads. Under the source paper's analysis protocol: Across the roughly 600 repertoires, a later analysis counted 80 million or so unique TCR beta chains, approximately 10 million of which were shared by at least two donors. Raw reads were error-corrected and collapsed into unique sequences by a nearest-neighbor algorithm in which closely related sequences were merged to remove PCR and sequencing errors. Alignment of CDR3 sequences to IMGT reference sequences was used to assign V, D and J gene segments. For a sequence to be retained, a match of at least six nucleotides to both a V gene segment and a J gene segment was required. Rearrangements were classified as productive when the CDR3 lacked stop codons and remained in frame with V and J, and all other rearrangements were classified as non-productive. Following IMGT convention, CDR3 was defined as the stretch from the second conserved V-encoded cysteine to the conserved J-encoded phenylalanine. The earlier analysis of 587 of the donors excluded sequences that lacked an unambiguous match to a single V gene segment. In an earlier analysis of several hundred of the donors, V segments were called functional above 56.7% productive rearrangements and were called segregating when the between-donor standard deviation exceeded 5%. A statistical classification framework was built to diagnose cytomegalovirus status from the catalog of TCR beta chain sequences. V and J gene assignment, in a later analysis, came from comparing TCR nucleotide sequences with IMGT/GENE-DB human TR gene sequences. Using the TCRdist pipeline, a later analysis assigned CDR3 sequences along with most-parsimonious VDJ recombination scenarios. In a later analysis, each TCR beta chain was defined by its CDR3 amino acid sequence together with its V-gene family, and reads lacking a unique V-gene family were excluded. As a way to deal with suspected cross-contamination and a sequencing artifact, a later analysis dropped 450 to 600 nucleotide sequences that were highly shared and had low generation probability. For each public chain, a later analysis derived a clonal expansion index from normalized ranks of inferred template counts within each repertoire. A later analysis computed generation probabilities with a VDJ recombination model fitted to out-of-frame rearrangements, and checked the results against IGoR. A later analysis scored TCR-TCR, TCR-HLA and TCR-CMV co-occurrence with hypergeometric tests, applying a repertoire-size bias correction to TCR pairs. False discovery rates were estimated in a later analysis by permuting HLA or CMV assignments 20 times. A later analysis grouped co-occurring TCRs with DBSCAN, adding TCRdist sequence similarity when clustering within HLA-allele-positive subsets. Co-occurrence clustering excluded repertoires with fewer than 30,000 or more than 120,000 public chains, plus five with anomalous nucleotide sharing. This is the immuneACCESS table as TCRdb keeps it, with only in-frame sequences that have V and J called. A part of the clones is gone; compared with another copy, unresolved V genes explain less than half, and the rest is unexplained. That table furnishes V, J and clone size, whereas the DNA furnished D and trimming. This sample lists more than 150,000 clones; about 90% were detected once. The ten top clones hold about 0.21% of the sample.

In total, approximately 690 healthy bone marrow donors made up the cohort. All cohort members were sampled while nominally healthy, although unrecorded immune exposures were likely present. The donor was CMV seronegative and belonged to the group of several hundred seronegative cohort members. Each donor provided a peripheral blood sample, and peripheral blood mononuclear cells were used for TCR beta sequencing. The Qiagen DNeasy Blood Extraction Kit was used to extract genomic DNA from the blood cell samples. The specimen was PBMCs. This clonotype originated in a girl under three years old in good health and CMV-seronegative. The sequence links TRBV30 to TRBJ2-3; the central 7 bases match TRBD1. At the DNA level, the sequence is TGTGCCGGGGAACAGGGGCCTAGCACAGATACGCAGTATTTT. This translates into CAGEQGPSTDTQYF.